This T cell receptor (beta chain) was profiled in a study of OX40 agonist ivuxolimab in advanced cancers. About the study: Ivuxolimab was administered intravenously to patients at 0.01 to 10 mg/kg every 2 weeks. Allowance was made for prior anti-PD-1, anti-PD-L1 or anti-CTLA-4 therapy, and 40% had some. Study-wide findings and caveats: In general, CD8+ T cells held more expanded clones than CD4+ did, on average.

CDR3 length: 16 amino acids. With regard to this clone: Its antigen is as yet unknown.

Clones were sequenced by immunoSEQ multiplex PCR, and TCRdb holds only the in-frame ones, with some missing. In the table there are around 30,000 clones, 75% to 95% of which are singletons. This specimen was CD4+ or CD8+ T cells sorted from blood, taken in a trial of the OX40 agonist ivuxolimab. The V call is TRBV21-1, the J call TRBJ1-5. TRBV21-1 has pseudogene status. This sequence was found in an adult with an advanced solid tumor such as melanoma, head and neck, liver or kidney cancer. The CDR3 sequence is CASSKAEGGSNQPQHF. In DNA form, the CDR3 reads TGTGCCAGCAGCAAAGCGGAAGGGGGGAGCAATCAGCCCCAGCATTTT.